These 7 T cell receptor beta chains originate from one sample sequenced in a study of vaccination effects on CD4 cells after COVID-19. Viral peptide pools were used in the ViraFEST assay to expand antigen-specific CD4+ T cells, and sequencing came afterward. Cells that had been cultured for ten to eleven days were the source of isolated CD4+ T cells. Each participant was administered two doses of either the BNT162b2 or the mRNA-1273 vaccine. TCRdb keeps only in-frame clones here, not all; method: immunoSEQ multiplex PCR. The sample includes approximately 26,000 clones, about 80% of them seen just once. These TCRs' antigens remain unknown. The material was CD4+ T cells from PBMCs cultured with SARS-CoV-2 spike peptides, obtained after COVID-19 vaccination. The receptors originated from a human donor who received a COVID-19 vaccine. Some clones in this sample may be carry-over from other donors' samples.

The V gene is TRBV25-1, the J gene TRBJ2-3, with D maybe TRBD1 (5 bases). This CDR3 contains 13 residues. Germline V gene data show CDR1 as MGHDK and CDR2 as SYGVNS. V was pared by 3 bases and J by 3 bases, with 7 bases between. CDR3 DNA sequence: TGTGCCAGCAGTGACCGACAGACAGATACGCAGTATTTT. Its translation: CASSDRQTDTQYF.

The CDR3 is CASTMRGTGYTF. The CDR3 DNA is TGTGCCAGCACCATGAGGGGCACTGGCTACACCTTC. The chain uses TRBV28 and TRBJ1-2, with a weak D call TRBD1 (5 bases). The CDR3 contains 12 residues. V shed 7 bases and J shed 7 bases, with 13 bases lying between them. The germline CDR1 and CDR2 sequences are MDHEN and SYDVKM.

The CDR3 DNA reads as TGTGCCAGCAGTTTATGGAGGGCCCCTAACCTTGGAAACACCATATATTTT. Amino acids: CASSLWRAPNLGNTIYF. This chain connects TRBV28 to TRBJ1-3; D uncertain. Per germline, CDR1 MDHEN and CDR2 SYDVKM. V gave up 0 bases and J gave up 3 bases, with 15 bases separating them. CDR3 length equals 17 residues.

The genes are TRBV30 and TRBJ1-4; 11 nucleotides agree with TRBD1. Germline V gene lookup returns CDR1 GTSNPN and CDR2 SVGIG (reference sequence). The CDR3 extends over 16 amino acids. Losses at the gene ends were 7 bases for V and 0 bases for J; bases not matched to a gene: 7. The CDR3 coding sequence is TGTGCCTCCACGGGGACAGGGGGTTCAACTAATGAAAAACTGTTTTTT. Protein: CASTGTGGSTNEKLFF.

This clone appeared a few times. As DNA, the CDR3 is TGCAGCGTTGGGACAGGGGGCTTGGAGACCCAGTACTTC. Residues: CSVGTGGLETQYF. This rearrangement joins TRBV29-1 to TRBJ2-5; 11 nucleotides align to TRBD1. After removal of 4 bases from V and 5 bases from J, the junction contained 3 bases not matched to a gene. Germline values: CDR1 SQVTM, CDR2 ANQGSEA. CDR3 length: 13 amino acids.

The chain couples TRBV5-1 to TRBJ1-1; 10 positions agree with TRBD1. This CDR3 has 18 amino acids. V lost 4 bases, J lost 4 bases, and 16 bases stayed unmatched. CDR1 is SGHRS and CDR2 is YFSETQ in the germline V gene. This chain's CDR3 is CASSPLMWTGGFVTEAFF. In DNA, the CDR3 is TGCGCCAGCAGCCCCTTGATGTGGACAGGGGGGTTTGTCACTGAAGCTTTCTTT.

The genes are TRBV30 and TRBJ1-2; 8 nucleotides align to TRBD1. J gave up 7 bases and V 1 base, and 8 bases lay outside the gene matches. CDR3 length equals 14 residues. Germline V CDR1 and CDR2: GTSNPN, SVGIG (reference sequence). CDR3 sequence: CAWSGTGFLSGYTF. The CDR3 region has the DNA TGTGCCTGGAGTGGGACAGGGTTTCTGAGTGGCTACACCTTC.